This TCR beta chain was sequenced for a study of OX40 agonist ivuxolimab in advanced cancers. On the study more broadly: Patients took ivuxolimab, an agonistic anti-OX40 (CD134) antibody. Overall study results and limits: Average numbers of expanded clones were greater in CD8+ T cells than in CD4+.

Sequenced by immunoSEQ multiplex PCR; TCRdb stores in-frame clones only, minus some. The sample shows 20,000 to 25,000 clones, around three quarters of them seen only once. In germline, CDR1 is LNHDA, CDR2 SQIVND (reference sequence). There are 13 residues in the CDR3. Trimming removed 4 bases at V and 4 bases at J, with 10 bases between. Autoimmune disease history or systemic immunosuppression meant exclusion. Concerning this clone: Its specificity is not known.

The source material was CD4+ or CD8+ T cells sorted from blood, sampled in a trial of the OX40 agonist ivuxolimab. V usage is TRBV19 and J usage is TRBJ1-1, with D possibly matching TRBD1 (5 bases). The receptor comes from an adult with an advanced solid tumor such as melanoma, head and neck, liver or kidney cancer. The CDR3 coding sequence is TGTGCCAGTAGTACAGGGTCGATCACTGAAGCTTTCTTT. Translating it yields CASSTGSITEAFF.